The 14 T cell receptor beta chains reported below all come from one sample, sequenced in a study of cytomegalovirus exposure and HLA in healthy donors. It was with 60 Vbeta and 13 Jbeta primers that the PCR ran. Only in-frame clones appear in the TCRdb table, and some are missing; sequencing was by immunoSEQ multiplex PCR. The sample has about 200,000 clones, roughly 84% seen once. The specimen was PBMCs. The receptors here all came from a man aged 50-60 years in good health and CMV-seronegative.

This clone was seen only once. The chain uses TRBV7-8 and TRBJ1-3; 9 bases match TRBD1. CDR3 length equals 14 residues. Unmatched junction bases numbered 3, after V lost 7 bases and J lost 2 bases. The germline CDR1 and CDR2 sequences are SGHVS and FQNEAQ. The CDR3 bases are TGTGCCAGCACCCGGGACAGGGCTGGAAACACCATATATTTT. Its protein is CASTRDRAGNTIYF.

DNA for the CDR3: TGTGCCTCCGGGACTAGCGGGAGATCACAGACCCAGTACTTC. Its translation: CASGTSGRSQTQYF. The chain carries TRBV28 and TRBJ2-5; 14 positions agree with TRBD2. The trim removed 11 bases at V and 6 bases at J, leaving 8 bases unmatched. The CDR3 has 14 amino acids. Germline CDR1 and CDR2: MDHEN and SYDVKM.

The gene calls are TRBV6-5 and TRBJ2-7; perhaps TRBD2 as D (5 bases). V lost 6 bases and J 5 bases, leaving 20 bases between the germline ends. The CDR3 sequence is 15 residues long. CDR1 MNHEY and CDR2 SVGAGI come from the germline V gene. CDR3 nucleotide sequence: TGTGCCAGCAGGGAGGACCGTATCGAGGGTGACGAGCAGTACTTC. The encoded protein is CASREDRIEGDEQYF.

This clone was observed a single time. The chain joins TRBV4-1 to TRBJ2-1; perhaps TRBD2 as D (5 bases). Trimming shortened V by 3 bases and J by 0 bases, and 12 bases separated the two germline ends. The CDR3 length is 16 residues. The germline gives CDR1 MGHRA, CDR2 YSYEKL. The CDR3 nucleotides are TGCGCCAGCAGCCACCTAGGGCGGGTCTCCTACAATGAGCAGTTCTTC. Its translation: CASSHLGRVSYNEQFF.

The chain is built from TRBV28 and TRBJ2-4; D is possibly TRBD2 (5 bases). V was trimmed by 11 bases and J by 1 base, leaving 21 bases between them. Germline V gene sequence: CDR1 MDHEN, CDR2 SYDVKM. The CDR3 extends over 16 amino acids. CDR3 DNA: TGTGCCGGCACCAACTGGGAGTCCCGGGCCAAAAACATTCAGTACTTC. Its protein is CAGTNWESRAKNIQYF.

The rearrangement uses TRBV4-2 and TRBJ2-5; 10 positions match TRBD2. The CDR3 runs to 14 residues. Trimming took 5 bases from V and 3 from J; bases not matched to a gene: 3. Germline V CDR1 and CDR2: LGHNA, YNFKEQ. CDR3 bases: TGTGCCAGCAGCTTAGGACTAGCGGAAGAGACCCAGTACTTC. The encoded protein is CASSLGLAEETQYF.

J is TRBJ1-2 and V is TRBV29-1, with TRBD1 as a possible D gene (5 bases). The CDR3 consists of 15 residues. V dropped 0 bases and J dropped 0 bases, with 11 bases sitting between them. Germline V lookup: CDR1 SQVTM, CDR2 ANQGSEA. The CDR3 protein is CSVEEPQGTNYGYTF. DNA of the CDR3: TGCAGCGTTGAAGAACCGCAGGGAACTAACTATGGCTACACCTTC.

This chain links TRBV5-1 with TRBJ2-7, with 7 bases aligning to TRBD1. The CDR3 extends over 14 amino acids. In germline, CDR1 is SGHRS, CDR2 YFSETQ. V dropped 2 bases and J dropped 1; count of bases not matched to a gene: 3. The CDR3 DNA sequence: TGCGCCAGCAGCTTAACGACAGGGTCCTACGAGCAGTACTTC. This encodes CASSLTTGSYEQYF.

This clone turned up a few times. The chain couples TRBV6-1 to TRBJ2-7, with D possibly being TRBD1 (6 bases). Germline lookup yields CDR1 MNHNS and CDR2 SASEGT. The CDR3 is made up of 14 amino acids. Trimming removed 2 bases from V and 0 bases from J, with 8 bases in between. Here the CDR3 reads CASSEQGSSYEQYF. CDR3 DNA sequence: TGTGCCAGCAGTGAACAGGGGAGCTCCTACGAGCAGTACTTC.

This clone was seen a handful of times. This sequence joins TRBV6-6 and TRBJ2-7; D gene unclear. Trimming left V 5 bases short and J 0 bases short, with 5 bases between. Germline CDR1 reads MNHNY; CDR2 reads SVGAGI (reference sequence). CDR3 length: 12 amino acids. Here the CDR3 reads CASSGSSYEQYF. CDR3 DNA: TGTGCCAGCAGTGGCAGCTCCTACGAGCAGTACTTC.

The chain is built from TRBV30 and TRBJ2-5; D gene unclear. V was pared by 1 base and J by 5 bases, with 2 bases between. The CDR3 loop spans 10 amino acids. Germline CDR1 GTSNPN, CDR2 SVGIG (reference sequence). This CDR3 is CAWSAETQYF. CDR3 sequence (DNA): TGTGCCTGGAGTGCGGAGACCCAGTACTTC.

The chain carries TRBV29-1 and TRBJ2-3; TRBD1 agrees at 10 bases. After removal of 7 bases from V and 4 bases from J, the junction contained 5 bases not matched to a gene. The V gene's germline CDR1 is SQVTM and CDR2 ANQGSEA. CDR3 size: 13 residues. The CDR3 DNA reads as TGCAGCGCGGGACAGGGGTGGGCAGATACGCAGTATTTT. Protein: CSAGQGWADTQYF.

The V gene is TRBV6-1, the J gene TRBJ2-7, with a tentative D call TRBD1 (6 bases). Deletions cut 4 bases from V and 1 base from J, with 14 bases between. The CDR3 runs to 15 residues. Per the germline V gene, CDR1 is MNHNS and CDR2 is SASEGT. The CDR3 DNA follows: TGTGCCAGCAGTGGCCCATACGGGACATCCTACGAGCAGTACTTC. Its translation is CASSGPYGTSYEQYF.

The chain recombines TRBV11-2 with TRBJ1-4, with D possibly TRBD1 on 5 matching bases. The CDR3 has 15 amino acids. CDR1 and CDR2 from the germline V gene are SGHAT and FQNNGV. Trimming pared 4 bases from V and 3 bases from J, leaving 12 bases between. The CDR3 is CASSYGREPNEKLFF. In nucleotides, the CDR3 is TGTGCCAGCAGCTATGGCAGGGAACCTAATGAAAAACTGTTTTTT.